This entry describes one TCR beta chain. Repertoires were generated with immunoSEQ multiplex PCR, while TCRdb's copy carries only in-frame clones and drops some. The table has some 200,000 clones, around 85% seen once. This record comes from a study of blood T cell repertoires in COVID-19. Study as a whole: All recovered Cohort 3 donors got two negative PCRs, got clearance, or saw symptom resolution.

Clinical histories supplied by participants themselves formed the basis of cohort assignment. This CDR3 contains 14 residues. Trimming removed 5 bases at V and 14 bases at J, with 24 bases between. The germline CDR1 and CDR2 sequences are SEHNR and FQNEAQ (reference sequence). Input material: PBMCs or T cells enriched from blood (not recorded which). The receptor was isolated from a woman aged 50 to 65 in a cohort exposed to, infected with or recovered from COVID-19 (not recorded which). The gene calls are TRBV7-9 and TRBJ1-1, with TRBD1 as a possible D gene (5 bases). CDR3 amino acids: CASSPLGGDAGAFF. CDR3 DNA sequence: TGTGCCAGCAGCCCCCTTGGGGGGGACGCTGGGGCGTTCTTT.